Here is one T cell receptor beta chain with its context. No antigen is known for it. Repertoires were generated with immunoSEQ multiplex PCR, while TCRdb's copy carries only in-frame clones and drops some. Here the sample spans approximately 150,000 clones, 85% to 95% being singletons. The sample comes from a study of T cell responses to AZD1222 COVID-19 vaccine. V shed 6 bases and J 7 bases; nucleotides not matched to a gene: 20. Germline CDR1 and CDR2: MNHEY and SVGEGT. The CDR3 totals 18 residues. Study-level points and caveats: Nearly half of the spike-specific TCRs reportedly recognize variant regions that carry no mutations.

The V and J genes are TRBV6-2 or TRBV6-3 and TRBJ2-2; TRBD1 aligns across 7 bases. The receptor's source is an adult in good health. The sequences come from peripheral blood, collected on day 0 of AZD1222 vaccination. This CDR3 is CASSLQGFTGRFGGELFF. As DNA, the CDR3 is TGTGCCAGCAGCCTACAGGGGTTCACAGGGAGATTTGGCGGGGAGCTGTTTTTT.